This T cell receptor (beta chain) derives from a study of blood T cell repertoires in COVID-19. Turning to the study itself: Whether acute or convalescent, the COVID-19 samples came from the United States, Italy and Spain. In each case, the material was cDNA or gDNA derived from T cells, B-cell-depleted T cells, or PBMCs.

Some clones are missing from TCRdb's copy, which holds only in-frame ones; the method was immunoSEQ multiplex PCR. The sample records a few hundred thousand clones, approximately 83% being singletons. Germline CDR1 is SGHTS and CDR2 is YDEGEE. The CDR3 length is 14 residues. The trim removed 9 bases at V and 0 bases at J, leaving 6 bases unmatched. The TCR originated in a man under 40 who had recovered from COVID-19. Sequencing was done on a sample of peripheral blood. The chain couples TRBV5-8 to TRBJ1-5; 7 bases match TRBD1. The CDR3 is CATAGQNSNQPQHF. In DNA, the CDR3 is TGTGCCACCGCGGGACAGAATAGCAATCAGCCCCAGCATTTT.